These T cell receptor beta chains were read from a single sample in a study of cytomegalovirus exposure and HLA in healthy donors. This table comes from immunoSEQ multiplex PCR, and its TCRdb copy is limited to in-frame clones, with some not included. The sample has about 77,000 clones; 75% to 85% are singletons. Specimen: PBMCs. The receptors originated from a man aged 40-55 years in good health and CMV-seronegative. Each CDR3 is given with its conserved first and last residue. D genes are given only for firm matches. Clone size appears in some rows only: once, few, many, or a class for an expanded clone.

J	D	size	V	CDR3	DNA
TRBJ1-1	TRBD1	-	TRBV5-4	CASSLDQGVDTEAFF	TGTGCCAGCAGCTTGGACCAGGGGGTAGACACTGAAGCTTTCTTT
TRBJ2-5	TRBD1	-	TRBV5-4	CASSPTGTGGETQYF	TGTGCCAGCAGCCCCACTGGGACAGGCGGGGAGACCCAGTACTTC
TRBJ1-1	TRBD1	-	TRBV19	CASSSRDRIPTEAFF	TGTGCCAGTAGTAGCCGGGACAGGATCCCCACTGAAGCTTTCTTT
TRBJ2-5	TRBD1	-	TRBV5-1	CASSATGAQETQYF	TGCGCCAGCAGCGCTACAGGGGCCCAAGAGACCCAGTACTTC
TRBJ1-2	TRBD1	-	TRBV18	CASSTRDRDSYGYTF	TGTGCCAGCTCAACGCGCGACAGGGACTCGTATGGCTACACCTTC
TRBJ2-5	TRBD1	-	TRBV5-1	CASSLRTGERETQYF	TGCGCCAGCAGCTTGAGGACAGGGGAAAGGGAGACCCAGTACTTC
TRBJ1-5	TRBD1	-	TRBV27	CASRTGGSNQPQHF	TGTGCCAGCCGAACAGGGGGGTCGAATCAGCCCCAGCATTTT
TRBJ2-7	TRBD1	-	TRBV2	CASSGQGYEQYF	TGTGCCAGCAGCGGACAGGGTTACGAGCAGTACTTC
TRBJ2-4	-	-	TRBV7-2	CASSFSLAKNIQYF	TGTGCCAGCAGCTTTAGTCTAGCCAAAAACATTCAGTACTTC
TRBJ2-1	TRBD2	-	TRBV6-6	CASSYSGGDENEQFF	TGTGCCAGCAGTTATTCGGGGGGGGATGAGAATGAGCAGTTCTTC
TRBJ1-3	-	-	TRBV6-5	CASRVVSSGNTIYF	TGTGCCAGCCGCGTGGTGAGCTCTGGAAACACCATATATTTT
TRBJ2-5	TRBD1	-	TRBV27	CASSLSGRGRETQYF	TGTGCCAGCAGTTTATCCGGCAGGGGGCGAGAGACCCAGTACTTC
TRBJ1-4	TRBD1	medium-sized	TRBV18	CASSPRTGFEEKLFF	TGTGCCAGCTCACCAAGGACAGGTTTTGAAGAAAAACTGTTTTTT
TRBJ1-1	TRBD1	-	TRBV18	CASSPGQDTEAFF	TGTGCCAGCTCACCGGGACAGGACACTGAAGCTTTCTTT
TRBJ2-7	TRBD1	few	TRBV6-4	CASRRDRGAYEQYF	TGTGCCAGCAGAAGGGACAGGGGCGCCTACGAGCAGTACTTC
TRBJ1-5	TRBD1	-	TRBV2	CASKTGFNQPRHF	TGTGCCAGCAAGACAGGGTTCAATCAGCCCCGGCATTTT
TRBJ1-4	-	-	TRBV7-9	CASSSWGGPNEKLFF	TGTGCCAGCAGCTCTTGGGGGGGGCCTAATGAAAAACTGTTTTTT
TRBJ2-1	-	-	TRBV7-8	CASSLRGGAGNEQFF	TGTGCCAGCAGCTTAAGGGGGGGGGCGGGAAATGAGCAGTTCTTC
TRBJ2-7	TRBD1	-	TRBV10-2	CASIDRDNEQYF	TGCGCCAGCATAGACAGGGACAACGAGCAGTACTTC
TRBJ1-1	TRBD1	-	TRBV18	CASSPLFGQGASTEAFF	TGTGCCAGCTCACCGCTCTTCGGGCAGGGGGCCTCCACTGAAGCTTTCTTT
TRBJ2-2	TRBD2	-	TRBV6-4	CASSDSASGAPGELFF	TGTGCCAGCAGTGACTCAGCTAGCGGGGCGCCCGGGGAGCTGTTTTTT
TRBJ1-2	-	-	TRBV6-5	CASSYAPGNYGYTF	TGTGCCAGCAGTTACGCACCAGGAAACTATGGCTACACCTTC
TRBJ1-4	-	-	TRBV7-9	CASSWTTGAAGEKLFF	TGTGCCAGCAGCTGGACAACTGGAGCAGCCGGCGAGAAACTGTTTTTT
TRBJ1-3	-	-	TRBV5-1	CARSLAQGGTGNTIYF	TGCGCCCGCAGCTTGGCACAGGGCGGCACTGGAAACACCATATATTTT
TRBJ2-7	-	-	TRBV16	CASSPPGKVGEQYF	TGTGCCAGCTCGCCCCCAGGGAAGGTGGGGGAGCAGTACTTC
TRBJ1-5	TRBD1	-	TRBV7-9	CASSEGQYSNQPQHF	TGTGCCAGCAGCGAGGGACAGTATAGCAATCAGCCCCAGCATTTT
TRBJ2-1	TRBD2	few	TRBV5-4	CASSLALAGINEQFF	TGTGCCAGCAGCTTGGCACTAGCGGGTATCAATGAGCAGTTCTTC
TRBJ2-3	-	-	TRBV7-8	CASSLTDTQYF	TGTGCCAGCAGCCTCACAGATACGCAGTATTTT
TRBJ1-6	TRBD1	few	TRBV6-6	CASSSNRGSGPLHF	TGTGCCAGCAGTTCTAACAGGGGGTCCGGACCCCTCCACTTT
TRBJ1-2	-	-	TRBV9	CASSVVGGGYTF	TGTGCCAGCAGCGTAGTAGGAGGGGGCTACACCTTC
TRBJ1-1	-	-	TRBV2	CATATEGKEAFF	TGTGCCACCGCCACGGAGGGGAAAGAAGCTTTCTTT
TRBJ1-2	TRBD1	-	TRBV6-1	CASTVDRLYGYTF	TGTGCCAGCACGGTGGACAGGCTCTATGGCTACACCTTC
TRBJ1-2	TRBD1	-	TRBV6-1	CASRRGDSGTGGYTF	TGTGCCAGCCGGCGCGGGGACAGTGGGACTGGGGGCTACACCTTC
TRBJ2-2	-	-	TRBV2	CASSLTGANTGELFF	TGTGCCAGCAGTCTAACAGGAGCGAACACCGGGGAGCTGTTTTTT
TRBJ2-7	-	few	TRBV4-3	CASSQETGYEQYF	TGCGCCAGCAGCCAAGAAACCGGGTACGAGCAGTACTTC
TRBJ1-5	-	-	TRBV9	CASSVGGVQPQHF	TGTGCCAGCAGCGTAGGGGGAGTTCAGCCCCAGCATTTT
TRBJ2-7	TRBD1	-	TRBV2	CARRQGESYEQYF	TGTGCCAGACGACAGGGTGAGTCCTACGAGCAGTACTTC
TRBJ2-5	TRBD2	-	TRBV27	CASSLRTSGGSYMETQYF	TGTGCCAGCAGTTTACGGACTAGCGGGGGGTCTTATATGGAGACCCAGTACTTC
TRBJ1-2	-	-	TRBV10-3	CAISGDSQISDYGYTF	TGTGCCATCAGTGGGGACTCACAGATTTCGGACTATGGCTACACCTTC
TRBJ1-4	-	-	TRBV29-1	CSVEDFTGTNEKLFF	TGCAGCGTTGAAGATTTTACAGGAACTAATGAAAAACTGTTTTTT
TRBJ2-7	TRBD2	-	TRBV6-5	CASSRPGGIPYEQYF	TGTGCCAGCAGCCGACCGGGAGGGATCCCCTACGAGCAGTACTTC
TRBJ2-5	TRBD1	-	TRBV7-2	CASSEHGLGAGGAKTQYF	TGTGCCAGCAGCGAACACGGTTTAGGGGCAGGGGGCGCGAAGACCCAGTACTTC
TRBJ1-2	TRBD1	-	TRBV5-1	CASSSSQGAGGYTF	TGCGCCAGCAGCAGCTCACAGGGGGCTGGTGGCTACACCTTC
TRBJ2-5	TRBD1	-	TRBV9	CASSGGDRRQETQYF	TGTGCCAGCAGCGGAGGGGACAGGAGACAAGAGACCCAGTACTTC
TRBJ2-5	TRBD2	-	TRBV9	CASSEGGTSGLKETQYF	TGTGCCAGCAGCGAGGGGGGTACTAGCGGCCTGAAGGAGACCCAGTACTTC
TRBJ1-2	-	-	TRBV15	CATSMGQGLNYGYTF	TGTGCCACCAGCATGGGGCAGGGGCTGAACTATGGCTACACCTTC